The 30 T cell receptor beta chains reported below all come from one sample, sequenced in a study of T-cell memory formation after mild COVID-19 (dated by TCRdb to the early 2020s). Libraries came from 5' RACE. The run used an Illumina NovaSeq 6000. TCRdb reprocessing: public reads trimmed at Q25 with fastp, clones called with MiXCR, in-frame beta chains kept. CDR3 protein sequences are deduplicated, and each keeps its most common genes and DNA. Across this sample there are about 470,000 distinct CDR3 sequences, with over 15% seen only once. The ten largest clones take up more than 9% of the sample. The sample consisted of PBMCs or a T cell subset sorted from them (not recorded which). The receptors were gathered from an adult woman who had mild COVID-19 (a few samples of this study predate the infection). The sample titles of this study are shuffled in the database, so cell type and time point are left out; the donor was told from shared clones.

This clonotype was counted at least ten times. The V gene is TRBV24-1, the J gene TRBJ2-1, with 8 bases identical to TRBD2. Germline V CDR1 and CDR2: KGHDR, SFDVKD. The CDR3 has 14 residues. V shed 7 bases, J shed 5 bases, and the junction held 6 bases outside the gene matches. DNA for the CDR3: TGTGCCACCAGGGGAGCGGGAGTACACAATGAGCAGTTCTTC. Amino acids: CATRGAGVHNEQFF.

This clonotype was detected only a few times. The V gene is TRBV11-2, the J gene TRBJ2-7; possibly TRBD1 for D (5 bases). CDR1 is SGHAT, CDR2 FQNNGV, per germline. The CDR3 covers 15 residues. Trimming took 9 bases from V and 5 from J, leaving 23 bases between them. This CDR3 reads CASSIRGQGQDEQYF. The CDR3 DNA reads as TGTGCCAGTAGTATAAGAGGTCAGGGCCAGGACGAGCAGTACTTC.

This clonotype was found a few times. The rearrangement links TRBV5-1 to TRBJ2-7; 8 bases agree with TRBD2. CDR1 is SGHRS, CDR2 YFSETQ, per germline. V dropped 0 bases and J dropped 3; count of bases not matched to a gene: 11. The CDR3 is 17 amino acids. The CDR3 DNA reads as TGCGCCAGCAGCTTGGGGCCTACACTAGCGGTGAACTACGAGCAGTACTTC. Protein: CASSLGPTLAVNYEQYF.

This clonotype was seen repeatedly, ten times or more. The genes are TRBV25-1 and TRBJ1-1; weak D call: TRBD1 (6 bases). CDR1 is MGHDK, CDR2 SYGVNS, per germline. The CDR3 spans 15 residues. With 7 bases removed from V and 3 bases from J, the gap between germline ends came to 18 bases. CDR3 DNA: TGTGCCAGCAAACGAGACACGGACAGATACACTGAAGCTTTCTTT. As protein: CASKRDTDRYTEAFF.

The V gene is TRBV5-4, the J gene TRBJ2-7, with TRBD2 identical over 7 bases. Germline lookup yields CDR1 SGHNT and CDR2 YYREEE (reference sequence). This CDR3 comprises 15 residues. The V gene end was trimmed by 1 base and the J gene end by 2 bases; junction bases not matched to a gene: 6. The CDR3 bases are TGTGCCAGCAGCTTGAGTTGGGGGGGGGCCTACGAGCAGTACTTC. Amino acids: CASSLSWGGAYEQYF. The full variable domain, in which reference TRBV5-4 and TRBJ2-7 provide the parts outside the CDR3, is ETGVTQSPTHLIKTRGQQVTLRCSSQSGHNTVSWYQQALGQGPQFIFQYYREEENGRGNFPPRFSGLQFPNYSSELNVNALELDDSALYLCASSLSWGGAYEQYFGPGTRLTVT.

The CDR3: CASSPTENEAFF. The CDR3 DNA follows: TGTGCCAGCTCACCGACAGAAAATGAAGCTTTCTTT. This chain links TRBV18 with TRBJ1-1, with D tentatively TRBD1 (5 bases). Trimming shortened V by 3 bases and J by 7 bases, and 9 bases separated the two germline ends. The CDR3 has 12 amino acids. Germline CDR1 reads KGHSH; CDR2 reads LQKENI.

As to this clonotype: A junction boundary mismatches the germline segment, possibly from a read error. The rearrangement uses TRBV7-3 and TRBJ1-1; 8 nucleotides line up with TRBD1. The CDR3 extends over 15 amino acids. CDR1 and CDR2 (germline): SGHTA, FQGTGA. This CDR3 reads CACSLDRGAYTEAFF. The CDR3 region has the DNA TGTGCCTGCAGCTTAGACAGGGGCGCGTACACTGAAGCTTTCTTT.

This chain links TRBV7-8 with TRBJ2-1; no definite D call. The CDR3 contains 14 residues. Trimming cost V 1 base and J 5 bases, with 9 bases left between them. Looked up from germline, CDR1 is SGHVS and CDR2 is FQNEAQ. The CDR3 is CASSLVAYNNEQFF. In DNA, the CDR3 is TGTGCCAGCAGCTTAGTTGCGTATAACAATGAGCAGTTCTTC.

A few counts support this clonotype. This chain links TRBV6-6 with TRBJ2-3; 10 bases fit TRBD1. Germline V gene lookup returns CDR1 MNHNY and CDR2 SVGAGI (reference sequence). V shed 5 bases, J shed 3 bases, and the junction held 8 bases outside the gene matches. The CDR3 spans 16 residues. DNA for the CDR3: TGTGCCAGCAGTCCCCCTCCGGGACAGGGGACAGATACGCAGTATTTT. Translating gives CASSPPPGQGTDTQYF.

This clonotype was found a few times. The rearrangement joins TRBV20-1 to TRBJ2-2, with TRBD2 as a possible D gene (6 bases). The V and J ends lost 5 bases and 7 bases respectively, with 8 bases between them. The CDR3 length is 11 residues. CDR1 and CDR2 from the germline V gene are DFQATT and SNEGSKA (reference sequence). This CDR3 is CSADGGGELFF. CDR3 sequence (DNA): TGCAGTGCTGACGGGGGCGGGGAGCTGTTTTTT.

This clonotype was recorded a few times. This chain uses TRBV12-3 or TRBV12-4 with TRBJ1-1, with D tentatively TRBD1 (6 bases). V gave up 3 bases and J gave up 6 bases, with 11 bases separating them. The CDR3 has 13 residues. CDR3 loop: CASSLTGPPEAFF. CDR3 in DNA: TGTGCCAGCAGTTTGACAGGTCCACCTGAAGCTTTCTTT.

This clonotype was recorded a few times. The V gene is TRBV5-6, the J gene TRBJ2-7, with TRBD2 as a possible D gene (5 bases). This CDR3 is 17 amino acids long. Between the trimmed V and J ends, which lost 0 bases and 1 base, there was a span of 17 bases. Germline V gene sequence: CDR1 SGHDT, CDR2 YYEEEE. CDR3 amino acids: CASSLAKYGELSYEQYF. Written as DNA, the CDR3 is TGTGCCAGCAGCTTGGCCAAGTACGGGGAGCTTTCCTACGAGCAGTACTTC.

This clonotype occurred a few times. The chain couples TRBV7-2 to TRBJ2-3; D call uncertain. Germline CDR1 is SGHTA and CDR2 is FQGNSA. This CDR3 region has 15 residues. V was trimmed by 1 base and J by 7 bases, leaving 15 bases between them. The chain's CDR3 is CASSLVRSPQNTQYF. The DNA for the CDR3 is TGTGCCAGCAGCTTAGTTAGAAGCCCCCAAAATACGCAGTATTTT. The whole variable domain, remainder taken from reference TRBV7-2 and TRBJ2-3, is GAGVSQSPSNKVTEKGKDVELRCDPISGHTALYWYRQSLGQGLEFLIYFQGNSAPDKSGLPSDRFSAERTGGSVSTLTIQRTQQEDSAVYLCASSLVRSPQNTQYFGPGTRLTVL.

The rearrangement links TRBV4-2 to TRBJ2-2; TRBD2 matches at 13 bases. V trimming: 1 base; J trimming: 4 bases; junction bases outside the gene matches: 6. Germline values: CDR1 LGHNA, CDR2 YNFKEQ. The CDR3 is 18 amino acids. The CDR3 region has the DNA TGTGCCAGCAGCCAAGCCCCACTAGCGGGAGGGGGCACCGGGGAGCTGTTTTTT. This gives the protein CASSQAPLAGGGTGELFF.

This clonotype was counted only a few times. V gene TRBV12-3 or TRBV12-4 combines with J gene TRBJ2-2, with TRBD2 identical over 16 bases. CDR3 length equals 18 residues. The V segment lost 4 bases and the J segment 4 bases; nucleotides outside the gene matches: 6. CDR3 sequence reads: CASSSGLAGGPLTGELFF. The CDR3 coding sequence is TGTGCCAGCAGTTCGGGACTAGCGGGAGGGCCTCTCACCGGGGAGCTGTTTTTT.

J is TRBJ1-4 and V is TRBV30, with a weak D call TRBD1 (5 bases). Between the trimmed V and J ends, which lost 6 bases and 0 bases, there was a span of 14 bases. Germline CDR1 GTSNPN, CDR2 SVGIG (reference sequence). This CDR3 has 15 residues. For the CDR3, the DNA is TGTGCCTGCCTAGTCTGGGGGGCAACTAATGAAAAACTGTTTTTT. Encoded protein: CACLVWGATNEKLFF.

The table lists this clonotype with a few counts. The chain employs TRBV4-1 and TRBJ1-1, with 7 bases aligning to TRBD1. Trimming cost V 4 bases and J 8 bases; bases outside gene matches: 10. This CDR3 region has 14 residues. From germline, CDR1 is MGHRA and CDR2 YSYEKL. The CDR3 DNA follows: TGCGCCAGCAGCCCGACGAACAGGGGCGCGGAAGCTTTCTTT. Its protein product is CASSPTNRGAEAFF.

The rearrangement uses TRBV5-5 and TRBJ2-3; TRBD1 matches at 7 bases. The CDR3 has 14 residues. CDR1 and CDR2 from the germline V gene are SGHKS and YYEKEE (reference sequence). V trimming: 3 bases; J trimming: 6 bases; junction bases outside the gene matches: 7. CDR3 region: CASSSEGAADTQYF. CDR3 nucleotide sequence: TGTGCCAGCAGCTCCGAGGGGGCCGCTGATACGCAGTATTTT.

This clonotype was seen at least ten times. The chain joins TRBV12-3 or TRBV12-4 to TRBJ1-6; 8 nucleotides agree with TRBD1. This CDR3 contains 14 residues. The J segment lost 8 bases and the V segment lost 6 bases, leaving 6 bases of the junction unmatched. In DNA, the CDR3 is TGTGCCAGCAGACGTGGACAGGGTCATTCACCCCTCCACTTT. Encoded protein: CASRRGQGHSPLHF.

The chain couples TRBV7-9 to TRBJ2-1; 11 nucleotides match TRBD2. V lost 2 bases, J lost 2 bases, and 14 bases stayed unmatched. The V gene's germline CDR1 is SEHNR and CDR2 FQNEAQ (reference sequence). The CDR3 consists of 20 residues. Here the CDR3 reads CASSLSAGRTTSGAYNEQFF. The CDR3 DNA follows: TGTGCCAGCAGCTTATCTGCCGGGCGAACGACTAGCGGGGCCTACAATGAGCAGTTCTTC.

The CDR3 coding sequence is TGCAGTGCTAGAAGGGCGGGACTAGCGGGGGGCTCCTACGAGCAGTACTTC. This encodes CSARRAGLAGGSYEQYF. The chain carries TRBV20-1 and TRBJ2-7, with 15 positions matching TRBD2. Germline V gene data show CDR1 as DFQATT and CDR2 as SNEGSKA (reference sequence). The CDR3 consists of 17 residues. Germline trimming cut 2 bases from V and 0 bases from J; bases unmatched to any gene: 5.

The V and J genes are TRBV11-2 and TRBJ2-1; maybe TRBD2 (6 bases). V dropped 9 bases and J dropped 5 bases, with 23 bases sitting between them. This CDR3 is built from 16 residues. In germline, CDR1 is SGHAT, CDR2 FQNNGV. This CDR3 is CARPVSIAVLNNEQFF. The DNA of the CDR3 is TGTGCCAGGCCCGTTTCAATAGCGGTCCTTAACAATGAGCAGTTCTTC.

The CDR3 DNA follows: TGTGCCAGTAGTTCCACCGAGGGGGAGGGCTACACCTTC. Translation gives CASSSTEGEGYTF. V gene TRBV19 combines with J gene TRBJ1-2; possibly TRBD1 for D (6 bases). This CDR3 has 13 residues. In germline, CDR1 is LNHDA, CDR2 SQIVND (reference sequence). V shed 5 bases and J shed 8 bases, with 15 bases lying between them.

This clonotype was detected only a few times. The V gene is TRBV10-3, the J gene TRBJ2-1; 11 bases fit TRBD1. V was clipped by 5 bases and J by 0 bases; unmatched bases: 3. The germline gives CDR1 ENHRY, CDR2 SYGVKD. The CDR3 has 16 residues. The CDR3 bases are TGTGCCATCAGTTGGGACAGGGGGAGCTCCTACAATGAGCAGTTCTTC. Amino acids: CAISWDRGSSYNEQFF.

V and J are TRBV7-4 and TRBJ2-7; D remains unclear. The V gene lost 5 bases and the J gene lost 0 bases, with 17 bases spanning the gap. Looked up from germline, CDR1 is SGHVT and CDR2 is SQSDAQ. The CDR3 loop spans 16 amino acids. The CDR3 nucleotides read TGTGCCAGCAGCCCCCGGCAGGAATCCTCCTCCTACGAGCAGTACTTC. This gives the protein CASSPRQESSSYEQYF.

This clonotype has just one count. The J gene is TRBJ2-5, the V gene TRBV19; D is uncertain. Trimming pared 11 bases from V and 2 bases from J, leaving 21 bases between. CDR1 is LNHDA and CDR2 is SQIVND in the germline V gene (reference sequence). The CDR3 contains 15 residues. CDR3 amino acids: CAAPPPNPTQETQYF. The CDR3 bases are TGTGCCGCCCCACCGCCCAACCCTACACAAGAGACCCAGTACTTC.

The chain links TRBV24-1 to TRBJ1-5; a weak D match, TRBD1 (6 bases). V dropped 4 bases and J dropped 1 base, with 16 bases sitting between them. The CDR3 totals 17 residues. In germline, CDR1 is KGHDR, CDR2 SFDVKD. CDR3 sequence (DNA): TGTGCCACCAGTGACTCAGGGGCGGGTCAGAGCAATCAGCCCCAGCATTTT. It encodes CATSDSGAGQSNQPQHF.

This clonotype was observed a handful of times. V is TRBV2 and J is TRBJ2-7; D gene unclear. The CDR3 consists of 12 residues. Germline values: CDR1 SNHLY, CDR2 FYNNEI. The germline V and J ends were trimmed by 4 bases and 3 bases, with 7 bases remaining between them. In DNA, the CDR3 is TGTGCCAGCAGTGGGGAAAGCTACGAGCAGTACTTC. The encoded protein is CASSGESYEQYF.

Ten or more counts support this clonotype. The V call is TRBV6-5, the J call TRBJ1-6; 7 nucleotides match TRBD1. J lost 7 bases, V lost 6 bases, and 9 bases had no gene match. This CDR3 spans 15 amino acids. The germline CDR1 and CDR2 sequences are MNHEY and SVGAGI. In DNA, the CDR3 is TGTGCCAGCAGCATCAAGGGGGCAAGGAATTCACCCCTCCACTTT. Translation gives CASSIKGARNSPLHF.

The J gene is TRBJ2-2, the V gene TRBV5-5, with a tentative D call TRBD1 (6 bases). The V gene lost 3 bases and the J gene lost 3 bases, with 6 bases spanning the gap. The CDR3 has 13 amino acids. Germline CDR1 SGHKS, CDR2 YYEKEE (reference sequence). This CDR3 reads CASSWTDTGELFF. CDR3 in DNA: TGTGCCAGCAGCTGGACAGACACCGGGGAGCTGTTTTTT. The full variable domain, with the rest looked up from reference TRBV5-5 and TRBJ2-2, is DAGVTQSPTHLIKTRGQQVTLRCSPISGHKSVSWYQQVLGQGPQFIFQYYEKEERGRGNFPDRFSARQFPNYSSELNVNALLLGDSALYLCASSWTDTGELFFGEGSRLTVL.